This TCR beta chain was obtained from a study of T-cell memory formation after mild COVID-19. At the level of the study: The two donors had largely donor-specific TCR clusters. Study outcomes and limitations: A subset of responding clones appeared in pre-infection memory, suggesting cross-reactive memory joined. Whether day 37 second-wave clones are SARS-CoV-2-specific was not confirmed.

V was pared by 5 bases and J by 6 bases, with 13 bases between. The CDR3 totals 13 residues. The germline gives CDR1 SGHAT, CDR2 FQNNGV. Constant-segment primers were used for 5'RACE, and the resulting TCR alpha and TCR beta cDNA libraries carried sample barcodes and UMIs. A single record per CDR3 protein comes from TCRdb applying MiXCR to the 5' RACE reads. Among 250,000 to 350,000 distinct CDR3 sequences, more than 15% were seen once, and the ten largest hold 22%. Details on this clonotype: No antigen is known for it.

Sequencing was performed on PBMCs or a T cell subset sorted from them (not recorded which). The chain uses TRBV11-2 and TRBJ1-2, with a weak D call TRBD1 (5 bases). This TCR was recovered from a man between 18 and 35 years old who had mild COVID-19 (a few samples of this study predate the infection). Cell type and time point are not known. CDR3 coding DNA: TGTGCCAGCAGCCCCCCCCAGACAGATGGCTACACCTTC. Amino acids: CASSPPQTDGYTF.